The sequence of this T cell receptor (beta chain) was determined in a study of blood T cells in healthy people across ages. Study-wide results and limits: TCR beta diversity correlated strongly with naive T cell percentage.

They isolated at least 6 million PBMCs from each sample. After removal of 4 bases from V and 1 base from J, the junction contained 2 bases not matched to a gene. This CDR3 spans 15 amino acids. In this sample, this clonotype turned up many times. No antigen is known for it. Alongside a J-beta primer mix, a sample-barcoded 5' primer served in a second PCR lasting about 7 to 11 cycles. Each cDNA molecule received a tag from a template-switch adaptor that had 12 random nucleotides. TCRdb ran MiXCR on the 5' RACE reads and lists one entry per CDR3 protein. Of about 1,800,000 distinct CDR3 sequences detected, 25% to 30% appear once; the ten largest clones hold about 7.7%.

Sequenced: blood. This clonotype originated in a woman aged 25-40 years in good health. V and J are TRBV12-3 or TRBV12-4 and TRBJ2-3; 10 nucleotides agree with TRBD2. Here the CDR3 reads CASSWLAGGTDTQYF. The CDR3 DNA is TGTGCCAGCAGTTGGCTAGCGGGGGGCACAGATACGCAGTATTTT.